These 10 T cell receptor beta chains were sequenced from one sample in a study of T-cell memory formation after mild COVID-19. TCRdb re-called the 5' RACE reads with MiXCR, one entry per CDR3 protein. The sample includes 150,000 to 200,000 distinct CDR3 sequences, more than 14% seen only once; the top ten take around an eighth. Sequenced sample: PBMCs or a T cell subset sorted from them (not recorded which). Every receptor here comes from an adult woman who had mild COVID-19 (a few samples of this study predate the infection). Cell type and time point are not known.

V and J are TRBV30 and TRBJ1-2, with D unresolved. The germline CDR1 and CDR2 sequences are GTSNPN and SVGIG (reference sequence). The CDR3 loop spans 14 amino acids. Trimming took 6 bases from V and 4 from J, leaving 18 bases between them. CDR3 DNA: TGTGCCTGTTCGCCAAACATGATATCCTATGGCTACACCTTC. It specifies CACSPNMISYGYTF.

This clonotype was detected a few times. The J gene is TRBJ1-1, the V gene TRBV2; perhaps TRBD1 as D (5 bases). This CDR3 has 14 amino acids. Trimming took 6 bases from V and 5 from J, leaving 16 bases between them. Germline CDR1 is SNHLY and CDR2 is FYNNEI. CDR3 amino acids: CASREGIRGTEAFF. The DNA of the CDR3 is TGTGCCAGCAGGGAGGGGATCCGGGGAACTGAAGCTTTCTTT.

J is TRBJ2-5 and V is TRBV5-4; no definite D call. Germline-derived CDR1 and CDR2 are SGHNT and YYREEE (reference sequence). There are 12 residues in the CDR3. V lost 4 bases and J lost 7, with 11 bases in between. The CDR3 region is CASSPDVGTQYF. Here the CDR3 DNA reads TGTGCCAGCAGCCCGGATGTAGGGACCCAGTACTTC. The full variable domain, completed using reference TRBV5-4 and TRBJ2-5, is ETGVTQSPTHLIKTRGQQVTLRCSSQSGHNTVSWYQQALGQGPQFIFQYYREEENGRGNFPPRFSGLQFPNYSSELNVNALELDDSALYLCASSPDVGTQYFGPGTRLLVL.

This clonotype was seen a few times. This sequence joins TRBV7-2 and TRBJ2-7; TRBD2 aligns across 8 bases. V shed 1 base and J 2 bases; nucleotides not matched to a gene: 10. This CDR3 has 17 residues. The germline gives CDR1 SGHTA, CDR2 FQGNSA. CDR3 nucleotide sequence: TGTGCCAGCAGCTTAGGGGCTGCTAGCGGGCGGGCCTACGAGCAGTACTTC. Its translation: CASSLGAASGRAYEQYF.

The sample holds a few counts of this clonotype. The CDR3 spells CASRENNEQFF. The CDR3 DNA follows: TGTGCCAGCAGAGAGAACAATGAGCAGTTCTTC. This chain uses TRBV2 with TRBJ2-1, with unresolved D. CDR1 is SNHLY and CDR2 is FYNNEI in the germline V gene. There are 11 residues in the CDR3. The V end lost 6 bases, the J end lost 5 bases, and 5 bases lay between the germline ends.

This rearrangement joins TRBV12-3 or TRBV12-4 to TRBJ2-2; D is unclear. This CDR3 region has 14 residues. Trimming removed 4 bases at V and 7 bases at J, with 13 bases between. CDR3 amino acids: CASSYVGLGGELFF. The CDR3 region has the DNA TGTGCCAGCAGTTACGTAGGGCTTGGCGGGGAGCTGTTTTTT.

This clonotype has more than one count but fewer than ten. The chain uses TRBV29-1 and TRBJ1-1, with TRBD1 as a possible D gene (5 bases). Per the germline V gene, CDR1 is SQVTM and CDR2 is ANQGSEA. V dropped 1 base and J dropped 0 bases, with 9 bases sitting between them. The CDR3 spans 14 residues. CDR3 amino acids: CSVEGAGVNTEAFF. As DNA, the CDR3 is TGCAGCGTTGAAGGGGCGGGGGTGAACACTGAAGCTTTCTTT.

The chain carries TRBV15 and TRBJ2-7; 9 bases are a match to TRBD1. V lost 3 bases, J lost 6 bases, and 6 bases stayed unmatched. CDR3 length: 14 residues. The germline V gene has CDR1 LNHNV and CDR2 YYDKDF (reference sequence). The CDR3 bases are TGTGCCACCAGCAGCCGGGACAGGGTGTTCGAGCAGTACTTC. Its translation is CATSSRDRVFEQYF.

This rearrangement joins TRBV5-1 to TRBJ2-5; a weak D match, TRBD1 (6 bases). The CDR3 runs 16 residues. Germline V CDR1 and CDR2: SGHRS, YFSETQ. Trimming removed 4 bases from V and 1 base from J, with 17 bases in between. The chain's CDR3 is CASSGGVGDTQETQYF. The CDR3, as DNA: TGCGCCAGCAGCGGTGGTGTAGGGGACACCCAAGAGACCCAGTACTTC.

This clonotype was counted between two and nine times. The chain joins TRBV4-1 to TRBJ2-1, with TRBD2 identical over 10 bases. The germline gives CDR1 MGHRA, CDR2 YSYEKL. The CDR3 covers 18 residues. Trimming cost V 0 bases and J 7 bases; bases outside gene matches: 12. The CDR3 here is CASSQEMRTSGGGNEQFF. The DNA of the CDR3 is TGCGCCAGCAGCCAAGAGATGCGGACTAGCGGTGGGGGGAATGAGCAGTTCTTC.